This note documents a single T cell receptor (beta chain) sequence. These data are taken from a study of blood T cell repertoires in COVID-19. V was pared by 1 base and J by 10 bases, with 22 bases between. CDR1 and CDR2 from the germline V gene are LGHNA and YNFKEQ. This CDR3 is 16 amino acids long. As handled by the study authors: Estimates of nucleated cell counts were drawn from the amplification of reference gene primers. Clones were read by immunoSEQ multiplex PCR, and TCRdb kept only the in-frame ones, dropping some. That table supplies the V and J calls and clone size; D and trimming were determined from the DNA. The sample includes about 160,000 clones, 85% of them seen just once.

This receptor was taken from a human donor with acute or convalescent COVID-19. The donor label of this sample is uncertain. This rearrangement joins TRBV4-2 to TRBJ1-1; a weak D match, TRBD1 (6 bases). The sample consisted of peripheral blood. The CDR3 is CASSQVGEGVLQGAFF. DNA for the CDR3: TGTGCCAGCAGCCAAGTAGGGGAGGGGGTTCTCCAAGGAGCTTTCTTT.